The 14 T cell receptor beta chains below all came from one sample that was sequenced in a study of Ad26.COV2.S vaccination and SARS-CoV-2 variants. Repertoires were generated with immunoSEQ multiplex PCR, while TCRdb's copy carries only in-frame clones and drops some. Found here are 350,000 to 450,000 clones, around 82% of them singletons; the top ten hold around 7%. Treatment meaning: 15 to 20 received Ad26.COV2.S at low or high dose, single or two shots; about 5 received placebo; per-sample allocation not given. Collection of the samples took place on day 63 after the first injection of vaccine or placebo. The source material was peripheral blood, sampled in a trial of Ad26.COV2.S vaccine versus placebo. The receptors were sampled from a person aged 18-60 years who received the Ad26.COV2.S COVID-19 vaccine or a placebo.

The genes are TRBV2 and TRBJ2-1; 10 nucleotides match TRBD2. This CDR3 comprises 17 residues. V was clipped by 4 bases and J by 4 bases; unmatched bases: 10. The germline gives CDR1 SNHLY, CDR2 FYNNEI. The CDR3 region is CASSGTTLAGVYNEQFF. CDR3 nucleotides: TGTGCCAGCAGTGGAACCACCCTAGCGGGGGTGTACAATGAGCAGTTCTTC.

The gene calls are TRBV7-2 and TRBJ1-4; TRBD1 aligns across 7 bases. This CDR3 comprises 19 residues. The germline V gene has CDR1 SGHTA and CDR2 FQGNSA. V was pared by 2 bases and J by 3 bases, with 15 bases of the junction left unmatched. CDR3: CASSLKRPSTGAPNEKLFF. CDR3 DNA: TGTGCCAGCAGCTTAAAAAGGCCATCCACAGGGGCGCCTAATGAAAAACTGTTTTTT.

The rearrangement joins TRBV24-1 to TRBJ2-5, with 10 bases lining up with TRBD2. The CDR3 runs to 18 residues. The germline gives CDR1 KGHDR, CDR2 SFDVKD. The V gene end was trimmed by 3 bases and the J gene end by 4 bases; junction bases not matched to a gene: 13. The CDR3: CATSDPSPSGSRGETQYF. DNA for the CDR3: TGTGCCACCAGTGATCCAAGCCCTAGCGGGAGTAGGGGAGAGACCCAGTACTTC.

Worth noting for this clone: The same CDR3 is also encoded by other DNA sequences in this sample. V is TRBV18 and J is TRBJ2-5; 7 bases agree with TRBD2. V was pared by 3 bases and J by 3 bases, with 7 bases of the junction left unmatched. In germline, CDR1 is KGHSH, CDR2 LQKENI. CDR3 size: 15 residues. The CDR3: CASSPRGGAKETQYF. The CDR3 DNA is TGTGCCAGCTCACCCCGGGGAGGGGCCAAAGAGACCCAGTACTTC.

The chain links TRBV18 to TRBJ2-7; D unresolved. This CDR3 comprises 16 residues. With 6 bases removed from V and 5 bases from J, the gap between germline ends came to 23 bases. The germline gives CDR1 KGHSH, CDR2 LQKENI. The DNA for the CDR3 is TGTGCCAGCTCCCCATCCTCACCGGTGGGGAACCACGAGCAGTACTTC. It codes for CASSPSSPVGNHEQYF. Filled out from reference TRBV18 and TRBJ2-7, the complete variable domain reads NAGVMQNPRHLVRRRGQEARLRCSPMKGHSHVYWYRQLPEEGLKFMVYLQKENIIDESGMPKERFSAEFPKEGPSILRIQQVVRGDSAAYFCASSPSSPVGNHEQYFGPGTRLTVT.

V gene TRBV2 combines with J gene TRBJ2-5, with D perhaps TRBD1 (6 bases). V shed 5 bases and J shed 6 bases, with 13 bases lying between them. CDR1 is SNHLY, CDR2 FYNNEI, per germline. The CDR3 consists of 13 residues. CDR3 amino acids: CASSQGLEQTQYF. The CDR3 bases are TGTGCCAGCAGTCAGGGGTTAGAACAGACCCAGTACTTC.

The CDR3 coding sequence is TGCGCCAGCAGCTTCAGGGGGTTGGGGGAAAAACTGTTTTTT. Amino acid sequence: CASSFRGLGEKLFF. The rearrangement uses TRBV5-1 and TRBJ1-4, with 7 bases aligning to TRBD1. This CDR3 comprises 14 residues. J gave up 8 bases and V 2 bases, and 6 bases lay outside the gene matches. CDR1 is SGHRS and CDR2 is YFSETQ in the germline V gene.

V gene TRBV15 combines with J gene TRBJ1-5; D perhaps matches TRBD1 (6 bases). V was trimmed by 0 bases and J by 5 bases, leaving 14 bases between them. The CDR3 consists of 16 residues. Germline CDR1 and CDR2: LNHNV and YYDKDF (reference sequence). CDR3 nucleotides: TGTGCCACCAGCAGAGATCGAGGGGGGAACGATCAGCCCCAGCATTTT. Protein: CATSRDRGGNDQPQHF.

This chain joins TRBV7-2 and TRBJ2-2; 8 bases agree with TRBD2. CDR1 SGHTA and CDR2 FQGNSA come from the germline V gene. This CDR3 contains 19 residues. The junction had 18 bases not matched to a gene; V was cut back by 5 bases and J by 4 bases. The CDR3 DNA reads TGTGCCAGCAGCACCCAAACCCCCCTGGCGGGAGGACCCACCGGGGAGCTGTTTTTT. It encodes CASSTQTPLAGGPTGELFF.

The genes are TRBV2 and TRBJ2-1; 10 bases match TRBD1. This CDR3 has 15 amino acids. Losses at the gene ends were 6 bases for V and 9 bases for J; bases not matched to a gene: 11. The germline V gene encodes CDR1 SNHLY and CDR2 FYNNEI. The CDR3 here is CASRSRRDRGVEQFF. CDR3 DNA: TGTGCCAGCAGGAGCCGCCGGGACAGGGGTGTTGAGCAGTTCTTC.

This sequence joins TRBV4-3 and TRBJ1-2; unclear D gene. Per the germline V gene, CDR1 is LGHNA and CDR2 is YSLEER. Trimming pared 0 bases from V and 5 bases from J, leaving 10 bases between. This CDR3 contains 14 residues. CDR3 protein: CASSQEPAGYGYTF. Here the CDR3 DNA reads TGCGCCAGCAGCCAAGAACCGGCCGGGTATGGCTACACCTTC.

This clone has a count of ten or more. V and J are TRBV6-5 and TRBJ1-1; tentative D call: TRBD1 (5 bases). V lost 6 bases and J 4 bases, leaving 12 bases between the germline ends. The CDR3 contains 13 residues. The germline gives CDR1 MNHEY, CDR2 SVGAGI. This CDR3 is CASRLRDGTEAFF. The CDR3 DNA reads TGTGCCAGCAGACTCCGGGACGGCACTGAAGCTTTCTTT.

This clone has more than one count but fewer than ten. V gene TRBV2 combines with J gene TRBJ1-1; D is unclear. The V and J ends lost 7 bases and 0 bases respectively, with 9 bases between them. CDR1 and CDR2 from the germline V gene are SNHLY and FYNNEI. The CDR3 has 13 residues. The CDR3 bases are TGTGCCAGCAAGGGCCAGTTGAACACTGAAGCTTTCTTT. It encodes CASKGQLNTEAFF.

The chain recombines TRBV29-1 with TRBJ2-3, with a tentative D call TRBD1 (6 bases). There are 13 residues in the CDR3. Germline V gives CDR1 SQVTM, CDR2 ANQGSEA. V was shortened by 7 bases and J by 6 bases, with 17 bases between the two germline ends. CDR3 loop: CSARTVSVDTQYF. DNA for the CDR3: TGCAGCGCCCGGACAGTCTCCGTCGATACGCAGTATTTT.